This T cell receptor beta chain was profiled in a study of T cell responses to AZD1222 COVID-19 vaccine. Broader study findings: Regions 160-218 and 743-854 held dominance among vaccine-associated CD4 TCRs, which spanned spike.

Repertoires were generated with immunoSEQ multiplex PCR, while TCRdb's copy carries only in-frame clones and drops some. Of some 160,000 clones listed, 80% to 95% are singletons. Germline lookup yields CDR1 MNHEY and CDR2 SVGAGI. V was pared by 4 bases and J by 9 bases, with 14 bases of the junction left unmatched. The CDR3 sequence is 16 residues long. About this clone itself: Its antigen is not known.

The rearrangement uses TRBV6-5 and TRBJ2-1; 8 nucleotides match TRBD2. Sample: peripheral blood, taken on day 0 of AZD1222 vaccination. This sequence originates from an adult in good health. The CDR3 region is CASSFAGAGDGREQFF. The DNA for the CDR3 is TGTGCCAGCAGTTTCGCCGGAGCGGGAGACGGCCGTGAGCAGTTCTTC.